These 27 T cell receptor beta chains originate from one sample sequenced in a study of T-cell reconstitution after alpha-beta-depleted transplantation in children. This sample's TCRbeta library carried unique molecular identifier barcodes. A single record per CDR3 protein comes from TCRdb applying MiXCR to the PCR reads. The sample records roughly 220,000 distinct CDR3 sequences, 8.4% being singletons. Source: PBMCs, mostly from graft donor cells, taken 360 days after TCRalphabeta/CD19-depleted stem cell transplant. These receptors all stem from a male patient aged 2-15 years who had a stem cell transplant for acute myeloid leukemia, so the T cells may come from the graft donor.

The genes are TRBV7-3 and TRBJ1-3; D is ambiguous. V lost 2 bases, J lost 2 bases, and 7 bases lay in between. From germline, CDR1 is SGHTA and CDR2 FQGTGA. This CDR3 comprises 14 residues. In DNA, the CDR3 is TGTGCCAGCAGCTTAGACGGAGCTGGAAACACCATATATTTT. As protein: CASSLDGAGNTIYF.

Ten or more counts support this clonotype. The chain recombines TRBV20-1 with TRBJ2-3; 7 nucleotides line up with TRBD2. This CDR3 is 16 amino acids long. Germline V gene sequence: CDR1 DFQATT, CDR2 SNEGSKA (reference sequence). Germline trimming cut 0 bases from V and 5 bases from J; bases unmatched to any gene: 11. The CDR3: CSARDTGGSRGDTQYF. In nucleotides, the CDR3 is TGCAGTGCTAGAGATACGGGCGGGAGTCGAGGAGATACGCAGTATTTT.

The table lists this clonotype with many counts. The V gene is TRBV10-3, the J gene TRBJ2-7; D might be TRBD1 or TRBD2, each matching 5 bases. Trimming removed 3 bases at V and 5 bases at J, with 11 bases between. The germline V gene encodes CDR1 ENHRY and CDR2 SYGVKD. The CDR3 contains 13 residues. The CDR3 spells CAISELRDHEQYF. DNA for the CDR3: TGTGCCATCAGTGAATTACGGGACCACGAGCAGTACTTC.

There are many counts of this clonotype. The CDR3 reads CSAREDYEQYF. For the CDR3, the DNA is TGCAGTGCTAGAGAAGACTACGAGCAGTACTTC. The V and J genes are TRBV20-1 and TRBJ2-7, with D unresolved. The germline V and J ends were trimmed by 0 bases and 3 bases, with 3 bases remaining between them. This CDR3 spans 11 amino acids. CDR1 is DFQATT, CDR2 SNEGSKA, per germline (reference sequence).

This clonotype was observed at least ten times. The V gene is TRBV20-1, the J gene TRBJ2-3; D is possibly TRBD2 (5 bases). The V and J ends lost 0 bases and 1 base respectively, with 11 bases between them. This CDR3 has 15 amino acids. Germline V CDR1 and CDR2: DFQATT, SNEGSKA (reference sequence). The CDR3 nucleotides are TGCAGTGCTAGAGATTTCGAGAGGGGCACAGATACGCAGTATTTT. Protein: CSARDFERGTDTQYF.

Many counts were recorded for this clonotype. The CDR3, as DNA: TGTGCCAGCAGCCGACCAGGGGATCTGAAGCAGTTCTTC. Amino acid sequence: CASSRPGDLKQFF. The chain links TRBV7-3 to TRBJ2-1, with D maybe TRBD1 (6 bases). V was pared by 5 bases and J by 11 bases, with 16 bases between. Germline CDR1 is SGHTA and CDR2 is FQGTGA. The CDR3 covers 13 residues.

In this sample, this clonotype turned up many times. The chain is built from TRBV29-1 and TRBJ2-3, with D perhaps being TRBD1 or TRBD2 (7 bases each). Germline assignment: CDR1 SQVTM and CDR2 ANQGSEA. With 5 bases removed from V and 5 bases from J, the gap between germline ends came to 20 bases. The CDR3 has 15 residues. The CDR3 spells CSVSDQGDYLDTQYF. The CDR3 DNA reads TGCAGCGTTTCGGACCAGGGGGACTATTTAGATACGCAGTATTTT.

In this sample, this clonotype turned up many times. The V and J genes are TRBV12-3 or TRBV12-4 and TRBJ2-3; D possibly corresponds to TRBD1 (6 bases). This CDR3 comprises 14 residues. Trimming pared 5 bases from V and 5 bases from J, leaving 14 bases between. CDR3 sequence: CASSAPGDGDTQYF. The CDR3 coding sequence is TGTGCCAGCAGTGCCCCAGGGGACGGAGATACGCAGTATTTT.

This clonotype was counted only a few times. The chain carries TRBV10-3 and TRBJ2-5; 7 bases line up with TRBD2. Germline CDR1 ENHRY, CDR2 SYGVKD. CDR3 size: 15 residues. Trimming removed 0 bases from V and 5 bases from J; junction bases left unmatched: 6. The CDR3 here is CAISESGGFKETQYF. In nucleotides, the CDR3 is TGTGCCATCAGTGAGTCGGGAGGGTTCAAGGAGACCCAGTACTTC.

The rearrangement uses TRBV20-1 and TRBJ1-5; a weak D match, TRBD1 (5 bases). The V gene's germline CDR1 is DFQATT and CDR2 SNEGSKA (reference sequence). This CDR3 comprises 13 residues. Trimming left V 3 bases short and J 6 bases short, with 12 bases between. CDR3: CSASGGWGQPQHF. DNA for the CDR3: TGCAGTGCTAGCGGGGGATGGGGTCAGCCCCAGCATTTT.

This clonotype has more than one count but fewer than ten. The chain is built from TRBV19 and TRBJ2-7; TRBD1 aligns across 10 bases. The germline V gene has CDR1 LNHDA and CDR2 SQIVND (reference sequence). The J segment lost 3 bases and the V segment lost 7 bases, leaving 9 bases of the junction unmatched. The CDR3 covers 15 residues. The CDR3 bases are TGTGCCAGTACCACTGGAGGGACAGGGGTCTACGAGCAGTACTTC. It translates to CASTTGGTGVYEQYF.

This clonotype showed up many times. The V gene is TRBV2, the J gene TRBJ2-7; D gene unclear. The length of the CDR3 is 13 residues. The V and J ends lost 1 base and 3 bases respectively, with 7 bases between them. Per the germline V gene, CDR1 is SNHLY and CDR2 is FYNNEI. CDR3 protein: CASSEEQLYEQYF. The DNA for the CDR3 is TGTGCCAGCAGTGAAGAGCAGCTCTACGAGCAGTACTTC.

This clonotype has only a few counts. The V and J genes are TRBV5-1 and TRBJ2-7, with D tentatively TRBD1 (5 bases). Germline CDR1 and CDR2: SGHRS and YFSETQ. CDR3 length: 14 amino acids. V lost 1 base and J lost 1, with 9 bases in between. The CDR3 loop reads CASSLRQSSYEQYF. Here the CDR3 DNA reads TGCGCCAGCAGCTTGAGACAGAGTTCCTACGAGCAGTACTTC.

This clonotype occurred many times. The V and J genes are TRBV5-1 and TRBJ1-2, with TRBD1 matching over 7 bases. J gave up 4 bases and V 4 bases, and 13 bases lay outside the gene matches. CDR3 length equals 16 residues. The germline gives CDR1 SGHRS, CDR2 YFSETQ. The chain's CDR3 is CASSPRGRATPYGYTF. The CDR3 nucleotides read TGCGCCAGCAGCCCTAGGGGGCGGGCGACCCCCTATGGCTACACCTTC. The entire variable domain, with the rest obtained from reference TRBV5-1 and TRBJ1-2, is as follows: KAGVTQTPRYLIKTRGQQVTLSCSPISGHRSVSWYQQTPGQGLQFLFEYFSETQRNKGNFPGRFSGRQFSNSRSEMNVSTLELGDSALYLCASSPRGRATPYGYTFGSGTRLTVV.

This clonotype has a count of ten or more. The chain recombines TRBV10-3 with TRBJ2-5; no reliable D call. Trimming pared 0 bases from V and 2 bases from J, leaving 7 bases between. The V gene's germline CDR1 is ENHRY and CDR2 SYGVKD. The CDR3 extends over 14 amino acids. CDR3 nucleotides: TGTGCCATCAGTGAGTCGAAGTCTCAAGAGACCCAGTACTTC. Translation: CAISESKSQETQYF.

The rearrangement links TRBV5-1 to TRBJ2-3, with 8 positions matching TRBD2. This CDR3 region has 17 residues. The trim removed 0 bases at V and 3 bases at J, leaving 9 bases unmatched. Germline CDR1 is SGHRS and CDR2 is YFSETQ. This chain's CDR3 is CASSLATGLDGTDTQYF. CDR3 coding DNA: TGCGCCAGCAGCTTGGCCACGGGACTAGATGGGACAGATACGCAGTATTTT.

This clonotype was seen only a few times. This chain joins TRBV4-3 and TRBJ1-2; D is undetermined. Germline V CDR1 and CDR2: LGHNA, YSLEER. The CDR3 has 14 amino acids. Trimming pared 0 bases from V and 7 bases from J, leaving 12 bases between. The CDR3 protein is CASSQDRLWAGYTF. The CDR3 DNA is TGCGCCAGCAGCCAAGATCGTTTATGGGCTGGCTACACCTTC.

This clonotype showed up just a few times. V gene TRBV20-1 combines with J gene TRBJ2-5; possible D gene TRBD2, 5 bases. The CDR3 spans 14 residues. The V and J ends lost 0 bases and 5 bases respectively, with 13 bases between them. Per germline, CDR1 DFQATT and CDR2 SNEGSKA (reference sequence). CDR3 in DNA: TGCAGTGCTAGAGATACGTGGAGGCGGGAGACCCAGTACTTC. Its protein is CSARDTWRRETQYF.

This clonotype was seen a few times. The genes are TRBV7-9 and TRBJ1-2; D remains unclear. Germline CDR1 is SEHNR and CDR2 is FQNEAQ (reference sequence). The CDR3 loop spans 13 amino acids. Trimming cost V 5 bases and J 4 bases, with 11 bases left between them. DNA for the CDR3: TGTGCCAGCAGCCTCCCTGCGCCCTATGGCTACACCTTC. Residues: CASSLPAPYGYTF.

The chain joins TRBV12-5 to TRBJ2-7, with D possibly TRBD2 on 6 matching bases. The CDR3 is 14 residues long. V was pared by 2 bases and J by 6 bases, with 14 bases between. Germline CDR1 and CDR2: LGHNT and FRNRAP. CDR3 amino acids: CASGLTDRRGEQYV. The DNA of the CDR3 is TGTGCTAGTGGTTTGACGGACCGGCGGGGCGAGCAGTACGTC.

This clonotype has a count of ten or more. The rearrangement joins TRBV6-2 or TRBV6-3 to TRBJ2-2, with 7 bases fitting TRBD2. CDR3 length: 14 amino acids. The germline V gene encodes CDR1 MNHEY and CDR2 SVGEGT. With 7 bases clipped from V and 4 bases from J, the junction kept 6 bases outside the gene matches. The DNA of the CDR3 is TGTGCCAGCATGGTGGGAGGGCCCACCGGGGAGCTGTTTTTT. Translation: CASMVGGPTGELFF.

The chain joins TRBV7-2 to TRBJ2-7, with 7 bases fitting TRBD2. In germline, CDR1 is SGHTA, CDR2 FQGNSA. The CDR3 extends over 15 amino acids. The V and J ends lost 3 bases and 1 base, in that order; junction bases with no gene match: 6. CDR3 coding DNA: TGTGCCAGCAGCTTGACCAGCGGGGTTTCCTACGAGCAGTACTTC. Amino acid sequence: CASSLTSGVSYEQYF.

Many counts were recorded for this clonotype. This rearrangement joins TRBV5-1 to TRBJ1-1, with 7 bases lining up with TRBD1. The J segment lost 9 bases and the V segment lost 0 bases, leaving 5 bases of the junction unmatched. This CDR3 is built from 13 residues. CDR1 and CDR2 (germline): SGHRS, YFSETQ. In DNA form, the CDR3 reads TGCGCCAGCAGCTTGGCGGGACAGACCCAAGCTTTCTTT. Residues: CASSLAGQTQAFF.

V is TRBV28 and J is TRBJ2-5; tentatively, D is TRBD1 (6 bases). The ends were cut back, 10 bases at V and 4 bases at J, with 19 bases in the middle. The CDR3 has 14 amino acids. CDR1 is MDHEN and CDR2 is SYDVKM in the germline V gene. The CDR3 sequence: CATAGTPLLETQYF. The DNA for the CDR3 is TGTGCCACAGCCGGGACACCCCTCTTAGAGACCCAGTACTTC.

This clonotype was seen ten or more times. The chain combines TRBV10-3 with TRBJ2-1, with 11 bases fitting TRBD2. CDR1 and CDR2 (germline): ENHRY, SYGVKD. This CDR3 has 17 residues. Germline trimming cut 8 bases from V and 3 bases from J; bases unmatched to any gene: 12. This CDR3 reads CAIHGGTSGVHYNEQFF. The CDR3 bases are TGTGCCATCCACGGGGGGACTAGCGGAGTTCACTACAATGAGCAGTTCTTC.

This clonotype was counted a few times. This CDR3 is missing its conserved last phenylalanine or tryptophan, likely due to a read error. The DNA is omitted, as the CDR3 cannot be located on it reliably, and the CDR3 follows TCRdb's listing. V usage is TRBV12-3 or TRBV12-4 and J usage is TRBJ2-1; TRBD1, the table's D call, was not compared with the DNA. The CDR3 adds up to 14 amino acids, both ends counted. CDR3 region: CASSAIGTPSDIGL.

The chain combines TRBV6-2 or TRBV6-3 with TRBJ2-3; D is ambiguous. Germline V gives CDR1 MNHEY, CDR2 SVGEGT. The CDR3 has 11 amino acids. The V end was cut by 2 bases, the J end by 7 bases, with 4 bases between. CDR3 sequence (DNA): TGTGCCAGCAGTTACCTGAATACGCAGTATTTT. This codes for CASSYLNTQYF.